This T cell receptor (beta chain) was identified during a study of blood T cell repertoires in COVID-19. Germline lookup yields CDR1 SGHAT and CDR2 FQNNGV. There are 13 residues in the CDR3. The V end lost 5 bases, the J end lost 8 bases, and 13 bases lay between the germline ends. Adults between roughly 18 and 89 years of age took part from 24 US areas. Clinical history as reported by participants underpinned cohort assignment. Produced via immunoSEQ multiplex PCR; TCRdb's table is partial and in-frame only. The sample carries about 210,000 clones, around 86% recorded once. Sequenced input: PBMCs or T cells enriched from blood (not recorded which). The source of this sequence is a woman aged 45-65 years with acute COVID-19. The chain links TRBV11-2 to TRBJ2-1, with D maybe TRBD2 (6 bases). DNA for the CDR3: TGTGCCAGCAGCCTATTACGGGGGTATGAGCAGTTCTTC. The encoded protein is CASSLLRGYEQFF.